The T cell receptor (beta chain) under discussion was sequenced for a study of T cell responses to AZD1222 COVID-19 vaccine. Study-level findings and limits: Sampling that yielded the repertoires occurred only after the peak T cell response. Spike-spanning, vaccine-associated CD4 TCRs were dominant at 160-218 and 743-854.

Measured with immunoSEQ multiplex PCR; TCRdb has only the in-frame clones, and not every one. The sample includes roughly 160,000 clones, roughly 90% of them seen just once. With V trimmed by 3 bases and J by 3 bases, 12 bases remained unmatched. This CDR3 comprises 16 residues. The germline V gene has CDR1 GTSNPN and CDR2 SVGIG (reference sequence). Concerning this clone: What it binds is unknown.

The receptor was derived from an adult in good health. Sample: peripheral blood, taken on day 0 of AZD1222 vaccination. The chain couples TRBV30 to TRBJ2-3; TRBD1 matches 7 bases. The CDR3 here is CAWRVGGGSGTDTQYF. The CDR3 bases are TGTGCCTGGAGGGTAGGGGGCGGCTCGGGGACAGATACGCAGTATTTT.